Detailed here is one T cell receptor (beta chain). Original analysis: Researchers report that nucleated cell counts were estimated from reference gene primer amplification. Generated by immunoSEQ multiplex PCR, the TCRdb table keeps only in-frame clones and is missing some. V, J and clone size are taken as reported in that table, and D and trimming were inferred from the DNA itself. The sample consists of 40,000 to 50,000 clones, about nine tenths of them appearing once. This entry belongs to a study of blood T cell repertoires in COVID-19. Study-wide context: Nucleic acid was either cDNA or gDNA, and it came from T cells, B-cell-depleted T cells, or PBMCs.

This CDR3 region has 14 residues. The V and J ends lost 5 bases and 9 bases respectively, with 17 bases between them. The germline V gene has CDR1 SGHVS and CDR2 FQNEAQ. The chain uses TRBV7-8 and TRBJ2-1; D is undetermined. Specimen: peripheral blood. This TCR was recovered from a man aged 65 to 79 with acute or convalescent COVID-19. CDR3 amino acids: CASSPYPGPGEQFF. CDR3 sequence (DNA): TGTGCCAGCAGCCCCTACCCGGGTCCGGGTGAGCAGTTCTTC.